A selection of T cell receptor beta chains follows, all from one sample in a study of CD8+ T cells in alopecia areata. Sequencing was performed with immunoSEQ multiplex PCR; in TCRdb, only in-frame clones are kept and a portion is missing. The repertoire holds about 190,000 clones, with around three fifths as singletons. Sequencing used CD4+ T cells sorted from blood, obtained at week 49, from a patient treated with tofacitinib. These receptors were collected from a human donor with alopecia areata. Both conserved end residues are part of each CDR3. The D gene is left open where the match is weak. The size of a clone is reported for some rows only, either as once, few or many, or as a class for expanded clones.

TGTGCCAGCACCCGACAGCTCAATCAGCCCCAGCATTTT	CASTRQLNQPQHF	.	TRBJ1-5	TRBV7-9	.
TGCAGCGTTACTAGCTCTGGGGCCAACGTCCTGACTTTC	CSVTSSGANVLTF	.	TRBJ2-6	TRBV29-1	.
TGTGCCACCAAGGACAGGGCTGAAGCTTTCTTT	CATKDRAEAFF	TRBD1	TRBJ1-1	TRBV30	.
TGCAGCGTTGCCGGGGCCACTGAAGCTTTCTTT	CSVAGATEAFF	.	TRBJ1-1	TRBV29-1	.
TGCGCCAGCAGCTTGTTAGCGGGGCAAGAGACCCAGTACTTC	CASSLLAGQETQYF	TRBD2	TRBJ2-5	TRBV5-1	.
TGCGCCAGCAGCCCTGGACTAGCCCCGGGGGCCAACGTCCTGACTTTC	CASSPGLAPGANVLTF	TRBD2	TRBJ2-6	TRBV5-1	.
TGTGCCTGGAGTGTGGGGGGATTAAGTAAGAAACTGTTTTTT	CAWSVGGLSKKLFF	.	TRBJ1-4	TRBV30	.
TGTGCCAGCAGTTTTGGGAGCTCTGGGGCCAACGTCCTGACTTTC	CASSFGSSGANVLTF	.	TRBJ2-6	TRBV27	few
TGCGCCAGCAGCAAGCTAGCGGGGGGCACAGATACGCAGTATTTT	CASSKLAGGTDTQYF	TRBD2	TRBJ2-3	TRBV5-1	.
TGTGCCATCAGACTACAGGCAAATAATTCACCCCTCCACTTT	CAIRLQANNSPLHF	.	TRBJ1-6	TRBV10-3	.
TGTGCCAGCAACGAGGAGGCAGATACGCAGTATTTT	CASNEEADTQYF	.	TRBJ2-3	TRBV2	.
TGTGCCAGCAGTTTTGGAGGGGTTATGCCTGAAGCTTTCTTT	CASSFGGVMPEAFF	.	TRBJ1-1	TRBV27	.
TGTGCCACCGCGGGTCGGCGGGGGGTCAATGAGCAGTTCTTC	CATAGRRGVNEQFF	TRBD2	TRBJ2-1	TRBV19	.
TGTGCCTGGAGCCCCGACAGGGACGCTGGCTACACCTTC	CAWSPDRDAGYTF	TRBD1	TRBJ1-2	TRBV30	.
TGTGCCAGCAGCTTAGGAACAGCCTACGAGCAGTACTTC	CASSLGTAYEQYF	.	TRBJ2-7	TRBV7-2	.
TGTGCCTGGACAGCCTTAACCGCGAACACTGAAGCTTTCTTT	CAWTALTANTEAFF	.	TRBJ1-1	TRBV30	.
TGTGCCATCAGCTCGGGACAGGGGGGAGGAAACACTGAAGCTTTCTTT	CAISSGQGGGNTEAFF	TRBD1	TRBJ1-1	TRBV10-3	many
TGCAGCCTGTCCCGGCACCAAGAGACCCAGTACTTC	CSLSRHQETQYF	.	TRBJ2-5	TRBV29-1	.
TGCGCCAGCAGCTGGAGCGGGGGCCAAGAGACCCAGTACTTC	CASSWSGGQETQYF	TRBD2	TRBJ2-5	TRBV5-1	.
TGTGCCAGCAGTGCACAGGGGGCCCTACCCAACCTCTATGGCTACACCTTC	CASSAQGALPNLYGYTF	TRBD1	TRBJ1-2	TRBV6-1	.
TGTGCCAGCAGCCGACCGCTAGACACAGATACGCAGTATTTT	CASSRPLDTDTQYF	.	TRBJ2-3	TRBV7-2	.
TGCAGTGCTAGAGGTCAGGGACTCTACACCTTC	CSARGQGLYTF	.	TRBJ1-2	TRBV20-1	.
TGTGCCAGCAGCATGAACAGGGAAGAGACCCAGTACTTC	CASSMNREETQYF	.	TRBJ2-5	TRBV7-3	.
TGCAGCGTTGAAACAGACTATGGCTACACCTTC	CSVETDYGYTF	.	TRBJ1-2	TRBV29-1	.
TGTGCCAGCAGCCTTTCGGGACAGAGAATCTACGAGCAGTACTTC	CASSLSGQRIYEQYF	TRBD1	TRBJ2-7	TRBV7-2	few
TGTGCCAGCAGCGGCCGGACAGGGCCGAATCAGCCCCAGCATTTT	CASSGRTGPNQPQHF	TRBD1	TRBJ1-5	TRBV4-2	.
TGCGCCAGCAGCCAAGTTACAGGGGACTATGGCTACACCTTC	CASSQVTGDYGYTF	TRBD1	TRBJ1-2	TRBV4-3	.
TGCAGCGTTGCGCACACTGAAGCTTTCTTT	CSVAHTEAFF	.	TRBJ1-1	TRBV29-1	once
TGTGCCTGCCAGGGGGGAGAACAGCCCCAGCATTTT	CACQGGEQPQHF	TRBD1	TRBJ1-5	TRBV30	.
TGCGCCAGCAGCCAAGAAGTGGGACCAAGCTACGAGCAGTACTTC	CASSQEVGPSYEQYF	.	TRBJ2-7	TRBV4-3	.
TGTGCCTGGAGACAGGGGAGCTCCTATAATTCACCCCTCCACTTT	CAWRQGSSYNSPLHF	TRBD1	TRBJ1-6	TRBV30	.
TGCGCCAGCAGCCAAGAATACAGATCACACACCGGGGAGCTGTTTTTT	CASSQEYRSHTGELFF	.	TRBJ2-2	TRBV4-3	.
TGTGCCAGCAGCCCTCCAGTTGGGGGTGATGGCTACACCTTC	CASSPPVGGDGYTF	.	TRBJ1-2	TRBV5-4	.
TGTGCCAGCCGCGGGATCCCGGGCGGCGAGCAGTACTTC	CASRGIPGGEQYF	.	TRBJ2-7	TRBV7-2	.
TGTGCCTGGACGAGGGATTCACCCCTCCACTTT	CAWTRDSPLHF	.	TRBJ1-6	TRBV30	.